These T cell receptor beta chains were read from a single sample in a study of blood T cell repertoires in COVID-19. Generated by immunoSEQ multiplex PCR, the TCRdb table keeps only in-frame clones and is missing some. Here the sample spans 55,000 to 70,000 clones, roughly 85% being singletons. Source material: peripheral blood. Receptors were obtained from a woman aged 80 or over with acute or convalescent COVID-19. Both conserved end residues are part of each CDR3. D genes are given only for firm matches. Where a row states a size, it is once, few, many or the class of an expanded clone; other rows omit it.

j_call	d_call	v_call	clone_size	cdr3_aa	cdr3_nt
TRBJ2-1	TRBD1	TRBV7-9	-	CASSSLYGTGDNEQFF	TGTGCCAGCAGCTCGTTATATGGGACAGGGGACAATGAGCAGTTCTTC
TRBJ1-2	TRBD1	TRBV7-2	-	CASSLITTGVYGYTF	TGTGCCAGCAGCTTAATCACGACAGGGGTTTATGGCTACACCTTC
TRBJ2-5	-	TRBV19	few	CASSQAAQTQYF	TGTGCCAGTAGTCAAGCGGCACAGACCCAGTACTTC
TRBJ1-3	-	TRBV27	-	CASSSGGDSGNTIYF	TGTGCCAGCAGTTCCGGGGGGGACTCTGGAAACACCATATATTTT
TRBJ2-2	TRBD1	TRBV5-4	few	CASSPGQGRTGELFF	TGTGCCAGCAGCCCGGGACAGGGAAGGACCGGGGAGCTGTTTTTT
TRBJ1-1	TRBD1	TRBV6-5	-	CASSSLRQGAVTEAFF	TGTGCCAGCAGTTCCCTAAGACAGGGGGCCGTTACTGAAGCTTTCTTT
TRBJ2-3	-	TRBV7-2	-	CASSTTDTQYF	TGTGCCAGCAGTACTACAGATACGCAGTATTTT
TRBJ1-2	TRBD1	TRBV7-2	-	CASSFDRDGYTF	TGTGCCAGCAGTTTCGACAGGGATGGCTACACCTTC
TRBJ2-5	TRBD1	TRBV5-1	-	CASSSFGQGQETQYF	TGCGCCAGCAGCTCCTTCGGACAGGGCCAAGAGACCCAGTACTTC
TRBJ1-1	-	TRBV10-3	-	CAISRTENTEAFF	TGTGCCATCAGCCGTACAGAGAACACTGAAGCTTTCTTT
TRBJ1-2	TRBD1	TRBV7-8	-	CASSLERATGGFYGYTF	TGTGCCAGCAGCTTAGAAAGGGCGACAGGGGGCTTTTATGGCTACACCTTC
TRBJ2-5	TRBD2	TRBV3-1/TRBV3-2	-	CASSQDLAGGQETQYF	TGTGCCAGCAGCCAAGATTTAGCGGGGGGGCAAGAGACCCAGTACTTC
TRBJ2-5	TRBD1	TRBV2	-	CASRTAGTGKGETQYF	TGTGCCAGCAGGACGGCTGGGACAGGGAAGGGTGAGACCCAGTACTTC
TRBJ2-1	-	TRBV11-2	many	CASSFGGRYNEQFF	TGTGCCAGCAGCTTCGGGGGGCGTTACAATGAGCAGTTCTTC
TRBJ1-1	-	TRBV5-1	-	CASSLGRANTEAFF	TGCGCCAGCAGCTTAGGCAGGGCGAACACTGAAGCTTTCTTT
TRBJ2-3	-	TRBV5-4	-	CASSLSGGGGSDTQYF	TGTGCCAGCAGCTTGTCTGGGGGGGGCGGTTCAGATACGCAGTATTTT
TRBJ1-3	TRBD1	TRBV25-1	few	CGAAGQGAGNTIYF	TGTGGTGCGGCGGGACAGGGGGCTGGAAACACCATATATTTT
TRBJ1-2	-	TRBV6-5	-	CASSPGPANYGYTF	TGTGCCAGCAGTCCAGGGCCAGCTAACTATGGCTACACCTTC
TRBJ2-5	-	TRBV3-1/TRBV3-2	-	CASSQVQETQYF	TGTGCCAGCAGCCAAGTACAAGAGACCCAGTACTTC
TRBJ2-1	-	TRBV5-1	few	CASSLAGRASSYNEQFF	TGCGCCAGCAGCTTGGCCGGGCGGGCGAGCTCCTACAATGAGCAGTTCTTC
TRBJ2-7	-	TRBV3-1/TRBV3-2	-	CASSRNRDTTYEQYF	TGTGCCAGCAGCCGGAACCGGGACACCACATACGAGCAGTACTTC
TRBJ1-5	TRBD1	TRBV28	-	CASTGQGNQPQHF	TGTGCCAGCACCGGACAGGGGAATCAGCCCCAGCATTTT
TRBJ1-1	-	TRBV30	-	CAWSESFGEAFF	TGTGCCTGGAGTGAAAGTTTCGGTGAAGCTTTCTTT
TRBJ1-1	TRBD1	TRBV5-6	-	CASSWDSEAFF	TGTGCCAGCAGCTGGGACAGTGAAGCTTTCTTT
TRBJ2-3	TRBD2	TRBV5-3	-	CARSSTEASGVTDTQYF	TGTGCCAGAAGCTCGACAGAGGCTAGCGGGGTCACAGATACGCAGTATTTT
TRBJ1-6	TRBD1	TRBV10-2	-	CASSEGRQGNNSPLHF	TGCGCCAGCAGTGAGGGGCGACAGGGAAATAATTCACCCCTCCACTTT
TRBJ2-7	TRBD2	TRBV7-2	-	CASSLGWAGGPPYEQYF	TGTGCCAGCAGCTTAGGCTGGGCGGGGGGGCCACCCTACGAGCAGTACTTC
TRBJ1-5	TRBD1	TRBV2	-	CASSLTGGLHQPQHF	TGTGCCAGCAGTCTCACAGGGGGATTGCATCAGCCCCAGCATTTT
TRBJ1-1	-	TRBV3-1/TRBV3-2	-	CASSQNLLTEAFF	TGTGCCAGCAGCCAAAACTTACTCACTGAAGCTTTCTTT
TRBJ2-1	-	TRBV13	-	CASSLNRINEQFF	TGTGCCAGCAGCTTAAACAGAATCAATGAGCAGTTCTTC
TRBJ1-4	-	TRBV21-1	-	CASFGTGWEKLFF	TGTGCCAGCTTCGGGACAGGATGGGAAAAACTGTTTTTT
TRBJ2-7	TRBD2	TRBV5-1	once	CASSRRGGGAPGPYEQYF	TGCGCCAGCAGCCGGCGGGGCGGGGGGGCCCCCGGTCCATACGAGCAGTACTTC
TRBJ1-1	-	TRBV19	-	CASSMGGRNWNTEAFF	TGTGCCAGTAGTATGGGGGGGCGCAACTGGAACACTGAAGCTTTCTTT
TRBJ2-7	-	TRBV5-5	-	CASSLVQGNSYEQYF	TGTGCCAGCAGCTTGGTTCAGGGTAACTCCTACGAGCAGTACTTC
TRBJ1-6	TRBD1	TRBV7-2	-	CASSSGTGRNSPLHF	TGTGCCAGCAGCTCCGGGACAGGGAGAAATTCACCCCTCCACTTT
TRBJ1-4	TRBD1	TRBV4-1	-	CASSQVGQGNEKLFF	TGCGCCAGCAGCCAAGTTGGACAGGGTAATGAAAAACTGTTTTTT
TRBJ2-5	TRBD2	TRBV7-8	-	CASSSSRPGLAGQETQYF	TGTGCCAGCAGCTCATCCCGCCCGGGACTAGCGGGTCAAGAGACCCAGTACTTC
TRBJ1-6	-	TRBV3-1/TRBV3-2	-	CASSPGHSNSPLHF	TGTGCCAGCAGCCCGGGACACTCAAATTCACCCCTCCACTTT
TRBJ1-2	-	TRBV7-2	-	CASSYNRVQLGGYTF	TGTGCCAGCAGCTACAACAGGGTGCAGCTTGGTGGCTACACCTTC
TRBJ2-1	-	TRBV29-1	-	CSVARTPRHNGEFF	TGCAGCGTTGCCAGGACTCCCCGACACAATGGGGAGTTCTTC
TRBJ2-3	TRBD2	TRBV6-1	-	CASSERVSGGTDTQYF	TGTGCCAGCAGTGAAAGGGTTAGCGGGGGCACAGATACGCAGTATTTT
TRBJ2-7	TRBD2	TRBV3-1/TRBV3-2	-	CASSAGGFSYEQYF	TGTGCCAGCAGCGCGGGGGGATTTAGCTACGAGCAGTACTTC
TRBJ2-2	TRBD2	TRBV24-1	-	CATSGLAGGRDTGELFF	TGTGCCACCAGTGGGCTAGCGGGGGGCCGGGACACCGGGGAGCTGTTTTTT
TRBJ2-2	-	TRBV4-2	-	CASTLGYAGTGELFF	TGTGCCAGCACCCTCGGGTATGCTGGCACCGGGGAGCTGTTTTTT